These T cell receptor beta chains were read from a single sample in a study of blood T cells in healthy people across ages. TCRdb used MiXCR to reprocess the 5' RACE reads, holding one entry per CDR3 protein. The table shows some 1.5 million distinct CDR3 sequences, with roughly 27% occurring only once. Sequencing input: blood. These receptors originate from a woman aged 25 to 39 in good health. CDR3s leave out the opening cysteine and the closing phenylalanine or tryptophan.

TRBV6-1	TRBJ2-5	ASSELRGARETQY
TRBV5-5	TRBJ2-1	ASSLGNRLYNEQF
TRBV20-1	TRBJ1-1	SAAQGVTEAF
TRBV20-1	TRBJ1-1	SAPPRLGGRNTEAF
TRBV25-1	TRBJ2-2	ASSESGTGELF
TRBV5-4	TRBJ2-1	ASRAQKNSYNEQF
TRBV2	TRBJ2-7	ASSANSGSSYEQY
TRBV6-5	TRBJ1-2	ASSNGQSYGYT
TRBV12-3/TRBV12-4	TRBJ2-7	ASKDGTTLGEQY
TRBV5-1	TRBJ2-1	ASSLGGDDEQF
TRBV5-4	TRBJ2-1	ASSFPSGGLDEQF
TRBV6-6	TRBJ2-7	ASSRGGSGTYEQY
TRBV9	TRBJ2-5	ASNVDASGFQETQY
TRBV2	TRBJ1-5	ASGEGRASGGNQPQH
TRBV25-1	TRBJ2-6	ATAGGEANVLT
TRBV18	TRBJ1-1	ASSPRLIPILGKTEAF
TRBV5-1	TRBJ1-5	ASSEGTDEGNQPQH
TRBV7-9	TRBJ1-2	ASIHAGNGYT
TRBV29-1	TRBJ1-2	SVPGLPGYGYT
TRBV21-1	TRBJ2-1	ASSASGLSSYNEQF
TRBV19	TRBJ2-5	ASSPGRGKETQY
TRBV6-6	TRBJ2-7	ASSYSPPDSLYEQY
TRBV24-1	TRBJ2-1	ATSGDQNNEQF
TRBV28	TRBJ2-7	ASSPVRGYYEQY
TRBV7-9	TRBJ2-5	ASSLGRTSGASSQETQY
TRBV3-1	TRBJ2-5	ASSPLQGQETQY
TRBV20-1	TRBJ2-7	SASNRQVDSYEQY
TRBV12-3/TRBV12-4	TRBJ2-5	ASSLRDQETQY
TRBV12-5	TRBJ2-1	ASGFLLAGRESSDEQF
TRBV10-1	TRBJ1-2	ASSETGRHGCT
TRBV28	TRBJ2-5	ASSLASPKTQY
TRBV29-1	TRBJ2-1	SVHRRGDTSYNEQF
TRBV7-9	TRBJ2-7	ATTTGGAHEQY
TRBV4-1	TRBJ2-3	ASGFTGSTDTQY
TRBV7-2	TRBJ2-1	ASSSSPRNEQF
TRBV20-1	TRBJ2-5	SASPGSWGQETQY
TRBV7-2	TRBJ2-7	ASSLTGTSGRASYEQY
TRBV12-3/TRBV12-4	TRBJ1-5	ASNGDRSNQPQH
TRBV3-1	TRBJ1-5	ANSPGPAGNQPQH
TRBV28	TRBJ2-7	ASRPAKAVYEQY
TRBV2	TRBJ1-1	ASSPETGETEAF
TRBV28	TRBJ1-1	ASTWGQVAF
TRBV2	TRBJ2-5	ASSADGVRQETQY
TRBV12-3/TRBV12-4	TRBJ2-1	ASSPGTAGYNEQF
TRBV15	TRBJ2-1	AASVLAGYNEQF
TRBV25-1	TRBJ1-6	ASTYTRDRGFDSPLH
TRBV7-2	TRBJ2-7	ASSLSSGQESEQY
TRBV6-6	TRBJ2-4	ASGTAGAKY